These 11 T cell receptor beta chains originate from one sample sequenced in a study of cytomegalovirus exposure and HLA in healthy donors. PCR primers comprised 60 Vbeta and 13 Jbeta primers. Libraries were prepared by immunoSEQ multiplex PCR; TCRdb keeps only in-frame clonotypes and omits some of them. The sample has under 150,000 clones; roughly 80% are singletons. The specimen was PBMCs. The source is a woman between 40 and 50 years old in good health and CMV-seronegative.

The chain links TRBV29-1 to TRBJ2-2; 9 nucleotides line up with TRBD2. Germline V gene lookup returns CDR1 SQVTM and CDR2 ANQGSEA. Losses at the gene ends were 4 bases for V and 6 bases for J; bases not matched to a gene: 6. The CDR3 consists of 14 residues. The CDR3: CSVAPGLASGELFF. For the CDR3, the DNA is TGCAGCGTTGCCCCGGGACTAGCTTCCGGGGAGCTGTTTTTT.

This clone appeared a few times. The chain couples TRBV13 to TRBJ2-2, with D tentatively TRBD1 (6 bases). Trimming took 5 bases from V and 5 from J, leaving 18 bases between them. The CDR3 sequence is 16 residues long. CDR1 and CDR2 from the germline V gene are PRHDT and FYEKMQ (reference sequence). For the CDR3, the DNA is TGTGCCAGCAGCGCAATAGACAGGCGGGCGACCGGGGAGCTGTTTTTT. This gives the protein CASSAIDRRATGELFF.

The rearrangement links TRBV19 to TRBJ1-1, with D hard to call. This CDR3 spans 13 amino acids. Trimming shortened V by 3 bases and J by 7 bases, and 12 bases separated the two germline ends. Germline V gives CDR1 LNHDA, CDR2 SQIVND (reference sequence). CDR3 residues: CASSIGARGEAFF. The CDR3 nucleotides are TGTGCCAGTAGTATCGGCGCGCGGGGTGAAGCTTTCTTT. Full variable domain (missing parts from reference TRBV19 and TRBJ1-1): DGGITQSPKYLFRKEGQNVTLSCEQNLNHDAMYWYRQDPGQGLRLIYYSQIVNDFQKGDIAEGYSVSREKKESFPLTVTSAQKNPTAFYLCASSIGARGEAFFGQGTRLTVV.

This clone was recorded a few times. The chain is built from TRBV5-4 and TRBJ1-1; 8 bases agree with TRBD1. Trimming took 5 bases from V and 2 from J; bases not matched to a gene: 8. The CDR3 spans 15 residues. Germline V CDR1 and CDR2: SGHNT, YYREEE (reference sequence). CDR3 sequence (DNA): TGTGCCAGCAGTCCTCGACAGGGGCCCAACACTGAAGCTTTCTTT. Amino acids: CASSPRQGPNTEAFF.

This sequence joins TRBV4-2 and TRBJ2-1, with TRBD1 matching 7 bases. This CDR3 comprises 16 residues. Looked up from germline, CDR1 is LGHNA and CDR2 is YNFKEQ. V was pared by 1 base and J by 4 bases, with 7 bases of the junction left unmatched. DNA of the CDR3: TGTGCCAGCAGCCAAGCCGCGACAGGGATGTACAATGAGCAGTTCTTC. As protein: CASSQAATGMYNEQFF.

The chain couples TRBV19 to TRBJ1-1; D perhaps matches TRBD1 (5 bases). V lost 6 bases and J 1 base, leaving 12 bases between the germline ends. This CDR3 has 14 amino acids. Germline V lookup: CDR1 LNHDA, CDR2 SQIVND (reference sequence). The CDR3 is CASSVRGTNTEAFF. CDR3 in DNA: TGTGCCAGTAGCGTAAGGGGAACGAACACTGAAGCTTTCTTT. Based on the CDR3 plus reference TRBV19 and TRBJ1-1, the full variable domain is DGGITQSPKYLFRKEGQNVTLSCEQNLNHDAMYWYRQDPGQGLRLIYYSQIVNDFQKGDIAEGYSVSREKKESFPLTVTSAQKNPTAFYLCASSVRGTNTEAFFGQGTRLTVV.

The chain couples TRBV19 to TRBJ2-1; 16 nucleotides agree with TRBD2. The J segment lost 1 base and the V segment lost 6 bases, leaving 6 bases of the junction unmatched. The V gene's germline CDR1 is LNHDA and CDR2 SQIVND (reference sequence). The CDR3 loop spans 18 amino acids. The CDR3: CASRSPGLAGGSYNEQFF. DNA of the CDR3: TGTGCCAGTAGGTCCCCGGGACTAGCGGGAGGGTCCTACAATGAGCAGTTCTTC.

This clone was observed once. This chain uses TRBV15 with TRBJ1-1; D may be TRBD1 (6 bases). Germline CDR1 is LNHNV and CDR2 is YYDKDF (reference sequence). The V end lost 8 bases, the J end lost 2 bases, and 18 bases lay between the germline ends. The CDR3 extends over 15 amino acids. CDR3 nucleotide sequence: TGTGCCACCGGAGGCCAAGGGGGTGGCAACACTGAAGCTTTCTTT. Translation: CATGGQGGGNTEAFF.

The rearrangement joins TRBV18 to TRBJ2-1; D possibly corresponds to TRBD1 (6 bases). From germline, CDR1 is KGHSH and CDR2 LQKENI. V gave up 1 base and J gave up 5 bases, with 15 bases separating them. The CDR3 consists of 16 residues. The CDR3 DNA reads TGTGCCAGCTCACCACAACACGTCCAGGGGCACAATGAGCAGTTCTTC. It specifies CASSPQHVQGHNEQFF.

Remarks on this clone: A read error may account for a junction end that differs from germline. V is TRBV7-7 and J is TRBJ2-2; D is unclear. Germline values: CDR1 SSHAT, CDR2 FNYEAQ (reference sequence). CDR3 length: 12 amino acids. The CDR3 DNA follows: TGTGCTAGCAGCCTGAACACCGGGGAGCTGTTTTTT. Translation: CASSLNTGELFF.

This rearrangement joins TRBV23-1 to TRBJ2-4; 12 bases map to TRBD2. TRBV23-1 belongs to the ORF category, with a function that is uncertain. This CDR3 contains 18 residues. The J segment lost 1 base and the V segment lost 6 bases, leaving 10 bases of the junction unmatched. CDR3 protein: CASRPLAGGPGAKNIQYF. For the CDR3, the DNA is TGCGCCAGCAGACCCCTAGCGGGAGGGCCTGGGGCCAAAAACATTCAGTACTTC.